This T cell receptor (beta chain) is drawn from a study of OX40 agonist ivuxolimab in advanced cancers. Overall study: The patients' treatment was ivuxolimab, an agonistic anti-OX40 (CD134) antibody. Overall study findings and caveats: The average count of expanded clones was higher among CD8+ T cells than among CD4+. Some nonresponders likewise displayed low normalized T-cell clonal expansion.

This clone has a single count. The antigen is undetermined. TCRdb keeps only in-frame clones here, not all; method: immunoSEQ multiplex PCR. Of about 21,000 clones listed, 70% to 90% are singletons. Trimming removed 0 bases at V and 3 bases at J, with 19 bases between. The CDR3 has 17 residues. CDR1 and CDR2 from the germline V gene are SGHRS and YFSETQ. The chain carries TRBV5-1 and TRBJ2-7, with TRBD2 as a possible D gene (6 bases). The source material was CD4+ or CD8+ T cells sorted from blood, sampled in a trial of the OX40 agonist ivuxolimab. This TCR derives from an adult with an advanced solid tumor such as melanoma, head and neck, liver or kidney cancer. CDR3 sequence: CASSLAGSWGGFYEQYF. CDR3 DNA sequence: TGCGCCAGCAGCTTGGCGGGAAGCTGGGGAGGTTTCTACGAGCAGTACTTC.